This TCR beta chain was sequenced for a study of blood T cell repertoires in COVID-19. About the research overall: COVID-19 samples collected from the United States, Italy and Spain covered acute and convalescent phases. T cells, B-cell-depleted T cells, or PBMCs supplied cDNA or gDNA.

As originally analysed: Amplification of reference gene primers was used by the study to estimate nucleated cell counts. TCRdb's table, derived via immunoSEQ multiplex PCR, lists solely in-frame clones and lacks some. The V and J calls and clone size were taken over from that table, and D and trimming were inferred from the DNA. Among about 120,000 clones, 70% to 90% were seen once, and the ten largest hold approximately 3.4%. V shed 5 bases, J shed 3 bases, and the junction held 3 bases outside the gene matches. The CDR3 consists of 14 residues. Germline V gene sequence: CDR1 MNHEY, CDR2 SVGAGI. The TCR comes from a woman aged 50 to 60 with acute or convalescent COVID-19. The chain employs TRBV6-5 and TRBJ2-5, with 10 bases matching TRBD2. Sequences were obtained from peripheral blood. The CDR3 loop reads CASSIGLAEETQYF. The CDR3 DNA sequence: TGTGCCAGCAGTATCGGACTAGCGGAAGAGACCCAGTACTTC.